This note documents a single T cell receptor (beta chain) sequence. The sample belongs to a study of HIV-infected patients and healthy controls. Via MiXCR, TCRdb re-called the 5' RACE reads, giving one row per CDR3 protein. The top ten clones hold 5.5% to 6% of a sample with tens of thousands of distinct CDR3 sequences, about 15% of them seen once. Trimming took 0 bases from V and 7 from J, leaving 11 bases between them. Germline lookup yields CDR1 SGHRS and CDR2 YFSETQ. The CDR3 is 15 amino acids. The chain has TRBV5-1 and TRBJ1-6; D ambiguous. Input material: CD4+ T cells from blood. The TCR sequence derives from a human donor in good health. CDR3 residues: CASSLVSELNSPLHF. In DNA, the CDR3 is TGCGCCAGCAGCTTGGTGTCGGAACTAAATTCACCCCTCCACTTT.